These 20 T cell receptor beta chains came from one sample sequenced in a study of T cells in women clearing cervical HPV infection. Here immunoSEQ multiplex PCR was the method, and the copy in TCRdb shows in-frame clones only, minus some. The table for this sample gives 25,000 to 35,000 clones. Input material: blood buffy coat. Receptors were obtained from a woman between 18 and 75 years old with a cervical HPV16 infection that either progressed to CIN3+ or cleared (not recorded which).

A remark on this clone: Read sequence stops 3 residues before the CDR3 end, and the germline J gene provides the missing end. The chain has TRBV29-1 and TRBJ2-3, with 8 nucleotides matching TRBD1. Per germline, CDR1 SQVTM and CDR2 ANQGSEA. This CDR3 is built from 13 residues. The part of the CDR3 DNA that was read is TGCAGCGTCGCCAGGGGGCAGGGAGAGACG. It yields the protein CSVARGQGET. The whole CDR3 sequence is CSVARGQGETQYF.

Regarding this clone: The CDR3 is cut off 3 residues early in the read; its end comes from the germline J gene. V is TRBV7-9 and J is TRBJ1-1; unclear D gene. This CDR3 has 14 residues. Trimming took off 9 bases at V and 0 bases at J, with 14 bases between the two ends. Germline V gives CDR1 SEHNR, CDR2 FQNEAQ (reference sequence). The CDR3 bases that were read are TGTGCCAGTTTTCCGAGGGCCATGAACACTGAA. It specifies CASFPRAMNTE. The whole CDR3 protein is CASFPRAMNTEAFF. The full variable domain, its missing parts supplied by reference TRBV7-9 and TRBJ1-1, is DTGVSQNPRHKITKRGQNVTFRCDPISEHNRLYWYRQTLGQGPEFLTYFQNEAQLEKSRLLSDRFSAERPKGSFSTLEIQRTEQGDSAMYLCASFPRAMNTEAFFGQGTRLTVV.

About this clone: Read coverage stops 3 residues before the CDR3 terminus; the germline J gene supplies the remainder. The V gene is TRBV7-3, the J gene TRBJ1-2; unclear D gene. This CDR3 is built from 12 residues. The germline V gene encodes CDR1 SGHTA and CDR2 FQGTGA. The CDR3 DNA, read in part, is TGTGCCAGCAGCTCCACCACAGATACC. This translates into CASSSTTDT. Given in full, the CDR3 is CASSSTTDTYTF.

With respect to this clone: Read data end 3 residues before the CDR3 end; the end is taken from the germline J gene. The rearrangement links TRBV7-9 to TRBJ2-7; D is unresolved. CDR3 length equals 14 residues. CDR1 and CDR2 (germline): SEHNR, FQNEAQ (reference sequence). The ends were cut back, 6 bases at V and 0 bases at J, with 12 bases in the middle. The CDR3 bases that were read are TGTGCCAGCAGACCGCAAAGCTGCTCCTACGAG. Residues: CASRPQSCSYE. The full CDR3 reads CASRPQSCSYEQYF. Full variable domain (missing parts from reference TRBV7-9 and TRBJ2-7): DTGVSQNPRHKITKRGQNVTFRCDPISEHNRLYWYRQTLGQGPEFLTYFQNEAQLEKSRLLSDRFSAERPKGSFSTLEIQRTEQGDSAMYLCASRPQSCSYEQYFGPGTRLTVT.

Concerning this clone: Read sequence stops 3 residues before the CDR3 end, and the germline J gene provides the missing end. The chain employs TRBV19 and TRBJ1-5, with 8 positions matching TRBD1. J gave up 5 bases and V 8 bases, and 5 bases lay outside the gene matches. Germline CDR1 and CDR2: LNHDA and SQIVND (reference sequence). This CDR3 is built from 13 residues. CDR3: CASLGQGHQPQHF. CDR3 DNA (partial): TGTGCCAGTCTCGGACAGGGACATCAGCCC.

With regard to this clone: The read falls 3 residues short of the CDR3 end, and the missing part is taken from the germline J gene. The rearrangement uses TRBV5-1 and TRBJ2-5, with 7 bases aligning to TRBD1. CDR3 length: 15 residues. Germline values: CDR1 SGHRS, CDR2 YFSETQ. V lost 1 base, J lost 4 bases, and 7 bases stayed unmatched. Partial CDR3 DNA: TGCGCCAGCAGCTTGCCTCGGACAGGCTCAGAGACC. Translating it yields CASSLPRTGSET. The whole CDR3 is CASSLPRTGSETQYF.

On this clone itself: Read data end 3 residues before the CDR3 end; the end is taken from the germline J gene. V gene TRBV19 combines with J gene TRBJ2-1; D gene ambiguous. Germline loops: CDR1 LNHDA, CDR2 SQIVND (reference sequence). Trimming pared 3 bases from V and 3 bases from J, leaving 12 bases between. The length of the CDR3 is 15 residues. The covered CDR3 bases are TGTGCCAGTAGTATTCCTACCGCCCACTACAATGAG. Residues: CASSIPTAHYNE. The whole CDR3 reads CASSIPTAHYNEQFF. The full variable domain, in which reference TRBV19 and TRBJ2-1 provide the parts outside the CDR3, is DGGITQSPKYLFRKEGQNVTLSCEQNLNHDAMYWYRQDPGQGLRLIYYSQIVNDFQKGDIAEGYSVSREKKESFPLTVTSAQKNPTAFYLCASSIPTAHYNEQFFGPGTRLTVL.

As to this clone: The read gets to within 3 residues of the CDR3 end, and the germline J gene fills in the rest. The V call is TRBV30, the J call TRBJ1-2; 7 bases align to TRBD1. The CDR3 is 15 residues long. The V segment lost 0 bases and the J segment 0 bases; nucleotides outside the gene matches: 4. Germline loops: CDR1 GTSNPN, CDR2 SVGIG (reference sequence). CDR3 sequence reads: CAWSVQGTPNYGYTF. The CDR3 DNA, read in part, is TGTGCCTGGAGTGTACAGGGGACTCCTAACTATGGC.

Regarding this clone: Read data end 3 residues before the CDR3 end; the end is taken from the germline J gene. This sequence joins TRBV12-3 or TRBV12-4 and TRBJ2-2; 9 bases are a match to TRBD2. V lost 3 bases and J lost 7; bases outside the gene matches: 6. The CDR3 totals 15 residues. Incomplete CDR3 DNA: TGTGCCAGCAGTTTTAGGCGGGAGGGCGACGGGGAG. This sequence encodes CASSFRREGDGE. The entire CDR3 is CASSFRREGDGELFF.

Concerning this clone itself: The CDR3 end is not reached by the read, which stops 3 residues before it; the germline J gene fills it in. The chain couples TRBV5-5 to TRBJ2-1; 8 positions agree with TRBD2. Germline CDR1 and CDR2: SGHKS and YYEKEE (reference sequence). The CDR3 loop spans 15 amino acids. V shed 4 bases and J 1 base; nucleotides not matched to a gene: 4. This CDR3 reads CASSTTSASYNEQFF. The sequenced CDR3 bases are TGTGCCAGCAGCACGACTAGCGCATCCTACAATGAG.

As for this clone: The CDR3 extends 3 residues past the end of the read, so its final part is completed from the germline J gene. V and J are TRBV5-1 and TRBJ2-4, with a tentative D call TRBD1 (5 bases). The CDR3 sequence is 15 residues long. The ends were cut back, 3 bases at V and 7 bases at J, with 17 bases in the middle. Looked up from germline, CDR1 is SGHRS and CDR2 is YFSETQ. The CDR3 bases that were read are TGCGCCAGCAGCTCCTCCCCTCGACAGCCGAACATT. Its translation is CASSSSPRQPNI. The whole CDR3 protein reads CASSSSPRQPNIQYF.

Remarks on this clone: Coverage ceases 3 residues before the CDR3 finishes, and the germline J gene fills in the end. The chain carries TRBV30 and TRBJ2-2, with a weak D call TRBD1 (7 bases). Germline lookup yields CDR1 GTSNPN and CDR2 SVGIG (reference sequence). Trimming stripped 8 bases from V and 0 bases from J, with 13 bases between. The CDR3 loop spans 14 amino acids. The CDR3 sequence is CAGGDSANTGELFF. The sequenced part of the CDR3 DNA is TGTGCCGGAGGGGACAGCGCGAACACCGGGGAG. The full variable domain, with the rest looked up from reference TRBV30 and TRBJ2-2, is SQTIHQWPATLVQPVGSPLSLECTVEGTSNPNLYWYRQAAGRGLQLLFYSVGIGQISSEVPQNLSASRPQDRQFILSSKKLLLSDSGFYLCAGGDSANTGELFFGEGSRLTVL.

In the case of this clone: The CDR3 extends 3 residues past the end of the read, so its final part is completed from the germline J gene. This chain joins TRBV2 and TRBJ1-1; 7 bases map to TRBD1. J lost 5 bases, V lost 4 bases, and 4 bases had no gene match. From germline, CDR1 is SNHLY and CDR2 FYNNEI. CDR3 length: 13 amino acids. The DNA read from the CDR3 is TGTGCCAGCAGTGCTCAGGGGGGTACTGAA. Amino acid sequence: CASSAQGGTE. The whole CDR3 is CASSAQGGTEAFF.

A note on this clone: The read ends 3 residues shy of where the CDR3 ends; the end is completed using the germline J gene. The gene calls are TRBV5-1 and TRBJ1-4, with D hard to call. Germline V gene sequence: CDR1 SGHRS, CDR2 YFSETQ. V was clipped by 4 bases and J by 0 bases, with 7 bases between them. The CDR3 totals 14 residues. CDR3 residues: CASSNTATNEKLFF. The CDR3 bases that were read are TGCGCCAGCAGCAACACAGCAACTAATGAAAAA.

Turning to this clone: The read ends 3 residues early relative to the CDR3; the germline J gene fills the gap. The chain links TRBV18 to TRBJ2-3, with D possibly matching TRBD1 (6 bases). This CDR3 region has 14 residues. Germline lookup yields CDR1 KGHSH and CDR2 LQKENI. The CDR3: CASSPQDSNQPQYF. The CDR3 bases that were read are TGTGCCAGCTCACCACAGGACAGCAATCAGCCG.

With respect to this clone: The read stops 3 residues short of the end of the CDR3; the missing end is completed from the germline J gene. The rearrangement joins TRBV7-9 to TRBJ2-2; 9 bases line up with TRBD1. The germline V gene encodes CDR1 SEHNR and CDR2 FQNEAQ (reference sequence). This CDR3 has 15 amino acids. Trimming removed 4 bases from V and 2 bases from J; junction bases left unmatched: 2. Incomplete CDR3 DNA: TGTGCCAGCAGCTGGGGACAGGGAAACACCGGGGAG. This gives the protein CASSWGQGNTGE. The CDR3, in full, reads CASSWGQGNTGELFF.

Notes on this clone: The CDR3 goes on 3 residues after the read ends, and that part is filled in from the germline J gene. The rearrangement joins TRBV19 to TRBJ1-1; 9 bases match TRBD1. Germline V CDR1 and CDR2: LNHDA, SQIVND (reference sequence). With V trimmed by 4 bases and J by 6 bases, 12 bases remained unmatched. The length of the CDR3 is 16 residues. The CDR3: CASSSLKGTGPAEAFF. CDR3 DNA (partial): TGTGCCAGTAGTAGTCTAAAGGGGACAGGGCCCGCTGAA.

On this clone itself: The read finishes 3 residues shy of the CDR3 end, and the germline J gene is used to complete it. The V gene is TRBV12-3 or TRBV12-4, the J gene TRBJ2-7, with a possible D match to TRBD1 (5 bases). The V end lost 0 bases, the J end lost 6 bases, and 15 bases lay between the germline ends. The CDR3 loop spans 15 amino acids. The CDR3 sequence: CASSLAAGRGREQYF. Incomplete CDR3 DNA: TGTGCCAGCAGTTTAGCGGCAGGGCGAGGCCGCGAG.

Regarding this clone: One junction end disagrees with the germline gene, perhaps due to a read error. The read gets to within 3 residues of the CDR3 end, and the germline J gene fills in the rest. J is TRBJ2-3 and V is TRBV7-2; no clear D gene. The CDR3 has 12 residues. CDR1 SGHTA and CDR2 FQGNSA come from the germline V gene. The CDR3 is CASNLEVDTQYF. CDR3 bases read: TGTGCCAGCAACTTAGAGGTAGATACG.

As to this clone: Sequencing ends 3 residues short of the CDR3 end; the germline J gene provides the rest. This rearrangement joins TRBV12-5 to TRBJ2-5; 8 nucleotides agree with TRBD2. Per the germline V gene, CDR1 is LGHNT and CDR2 is FRNRAP. The J segment lost 4 bases and the V segment lost 5 bases, leaving 12 bases of the junction unmatched. The CDR3 covers 16 residues. The CDR3 spells CASGKGTSSVGETQYF. CDR3 DNA, as far as it was read: TGTGCTAGTGGTAAGGGGACTAGTTCTGTGGGAGAGACC. The whole variable domain, filled in from reference TRBV12-5 and TRBJ2-5, reads DARVTQTPRHKVTEMGQEVTMRCQPILGHNTVFWYRQTMMQGLELLAYFRNRAPLDDSGMPKDRFSAEMPDATLATLKIQPSEPRDSAVYFCASGKGTSSVGETQYFGPGTRLLVL.